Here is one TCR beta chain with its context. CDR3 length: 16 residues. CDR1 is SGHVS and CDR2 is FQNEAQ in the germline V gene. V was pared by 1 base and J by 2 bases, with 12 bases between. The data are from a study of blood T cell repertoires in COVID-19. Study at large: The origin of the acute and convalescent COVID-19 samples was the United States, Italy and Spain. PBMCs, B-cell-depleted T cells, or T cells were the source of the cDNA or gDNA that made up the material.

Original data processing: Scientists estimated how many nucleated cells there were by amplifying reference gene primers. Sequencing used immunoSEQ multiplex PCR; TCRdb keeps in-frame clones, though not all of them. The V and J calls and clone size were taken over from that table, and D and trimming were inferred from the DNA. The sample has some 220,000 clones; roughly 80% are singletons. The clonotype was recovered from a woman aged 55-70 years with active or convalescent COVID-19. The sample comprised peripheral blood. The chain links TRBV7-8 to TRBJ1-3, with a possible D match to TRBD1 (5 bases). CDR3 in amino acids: CASSLGGGRAGNTIYF. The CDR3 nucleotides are TGTGCCAGCAGCTTAGGGGGGGGAAGGGCTGGAAACACCATATATTTT. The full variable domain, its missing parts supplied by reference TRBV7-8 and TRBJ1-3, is GAGVSQSPRYKVAKRGQDVALRCDPISGHVSLFWYQQALGQGPEFLTYFQNEAQLDKSGLPSDRFFAERPEGSVSTLKIQRTQQEDSAVYLCASSLGGGRAGNTIYFGEGSWLTVV.